The source of this T cell receptor (beta chain) is a study of blood T cell repertoires in COVID-19. About the research overall: Sites across the United States, Italy and Spain contributed samples from acute and convalescent COVID-19.

The V gene's germline CDR1 is GTSNPN and CDR2 SVGIG (reference sequence). Unmatched junction bases numbered 2, after V lost 3 bases and J lost 1 base. The CDR3 is 14 residues long. Per the original data handling: The authors estimated nucleated cell counts from reference gene primer amplification. Sequencing was performed with immunoSEQ multiplex PCR; in TCRdb, only in-frame clones are kept and a portion is missing. Clone size and the V and J calls come from that table; the DNA yielded D and trimming. The sample includes just over 80,000 clones, roughly 90% of them seen just once. Ages ranged from roughly 18 to 100 years, with residence in approximately 23 US areas. The study assigned cohorts using participant-reported clinical history.

The rearrangement uses TRBV30 and TRBJ2-3, with 9 bases matching TRBD2. The source material was PBMCs or T cells enriched from blood (not recorded which). This TCR derives from a woman aged 50 to 60 with acute COVID-19. DNA of the CDR3: TGTGCCTGGAGGGGACTAGCCGGCACAGATACGCAGTATTTT. This sequence encodes CAWRGLAGTDTQYF.